The sequence of this T cell receptor beta chain was determined in a study of cytomegalovirus exposure and HLA in healthy donors. Study outcomes and limitations: Later analysis placed DRB1 highest and HLA-C lowest in TCR association rates, which differed by HLA locus. Whilst most TCR sequences proved rare, a subset of public TCRs occurred across many donors. An analysis that came later showed most CMV-associated TCR beta chains appearing HLA-restricted.

Primers for the PCR totalled 60 Vbeta and 13 Jbeta. The data were produced by immunoSEQ multiplex PCR, yet TCRdb's version contains in-frame clones alone and is incomplete. The sample is made up of 100,000 to 150,000 clones, and the top ten hold less than 2% of it. About this clone itself: What it binds is unknown.

Germline V lookup: CDR1 WSHSY, CDR2 SAAADI. Deletions cut 6 bases from V and 0 bases from J, with 8 bases between. The CDR3 is 13 residues long. The sequencing input was PBMCs. This chain connects TRBV10-2 to TRBJ1-1; D is possibly TRBD1 (6 bases). The sequence derives from a woman aged 40 to 50 in good health and CMV-seronegative. The CDR3 nucleotides read TGCGCCAGCAGGAGGGGGTTGAACACTGAAGCTTTCTTT. The encoded protein is CASRRGLNTEAFF.